Below, one TCR beta chain is given with its context. The antigen is undetermined. These data are taken from a study of cytomegalovirus exposure and HLA in healthy donors. The overall study: Sequencing of about 179 million T cells in an earlier analysis found about 120 million unique TCR beta sequences.

The PCR ran on 60 Vbeta and 13 Jbeta primers. The assay was immunoSEQ multiplex PCR, and TCRdb's table has in-frame clones only and misses some. In the table there are 80,000 to 100,000 clones, under 75% of which are singletons. Findings and limits, study-wide: TCR sequences were mostly rare, though some public TCRs occurred in many donors. For most TCR beta V segments, an earlier analysis put the productive rate at about 87% or about 30% of the time. TCR beta chains numbering some 160 were designated cytomegalovirus-associated.

Trimming pared 2 bases from V and 5 bases from J, leaving 7 bases between. This CDR3 has 13 residues. Germline-derived CDR1 and CDR2 are MNHEY and SMNVEV (reference sequence). Sequenced material: PBMCs. The receptor was derived from a man in his forties or fifties in good health and CMV-seronegative. This chain links TRBV27 with TRBJ1-5; D gene ambiguous. The CDR3: CASSLTSDQPQHF. CDR3 in DNA: TGTGCCAGCAGTTTAACCAGTGATCAGCCCCAGCATTTT.